This entry lists 10 T cell receptor beta chains sequenced from one sample in a study of blood T cells in healthy people across ages. It was with a sample-barcoded 5' primer and a J-beta primer mix that a second PCR of about 7 to 12 cycles was run. TCRdb reprocessed the 5' RACE reads with MiXCR, giving one entry per CDR3 protein. The data show about 780,000 distinct CDR3 sequences, 35% to 50% seen once. The specimen sequenced was blood. The receptors were sampled from a man older than 75 in good health.

Comments on this clonotype: A much more abundant neighbour one base away suggests this may be a read error. This sequence joins TRBV12-3 or TRBV12-4 and TRBJ2-3; 10 positions agree with TRBD2. This CDR3 is built from 14 residues. Unmatched junction bases numbered 7, after V lost 8 bases and J lost 5 bases. As DNA, the CDR3 is TGTGCCAGCGCAGTTAGCGGGAGGTTAGATACGCAGTATTTT. As protein: CASAVSGRLDTQYF.

The J gene is TRBJ2-7, the V gene TRBV5-1; 7 positions agree with TRBD1. V lost 0 bases and J lost 1; bases outside the gene matches: 4. Germline CDR1 SGHRS, CDR2 YFSETQ. The CDR3 is 15 residues long. The CDR3 reads CASSLEGQRSYEQYF. CDR3 bases: TGCGCCAGCAGCTTGGAGGGACAGAGGTCCTACGAGCAGTACTTC.

This chain connects TRBV6-5 to TRBJ1-2, with D uncertain. CDR3 length: 13 amino acids. Germline V gene data show CDR1 as MNHEY and CDR2 as SVGAGI. The V gene lost 3 bases and the J gene lost 4 bases, with 9 bases spanning the gap. The CDR3 region has the DNA TGTGCCAGCAGTTATTCCGGGGTCTATGGCTACACCTTC. Amino acids: CASSYSGVYGYTF.

The DNA of the CDR3 is TGCAGTGCTACACAACCGGGACAGGGGTCTCGGGAGCAGTACTTC. This encodes CSATQPGQGSREQYF. This chain joins TRBV20-1 and TRBJ2-7; TRBD1 agrees at 10 bases. V gave up 4 bases and J gave up 7 bases; unmatched junction bases: 13. The CDR3 consists of 15 residues. Germline V CDR1 and CDR2: DFQATT, SNEGSKA (reference sequence).

As to this clonotype: A much larger clone differs by one base, so this may be a read error. The gene calls are TRBV5-6 and TRBJ2-1, with D perhaps matching TRBD2 (5 bases). TRBJ2-7 matches the DNA end more closely, so the J call is doubtful. The CDR3 length is 16 residues. In germline, CDR1 is SGHDT, CDR2 YYEEEE. The CDR3 coding sequence is TGTGCCAGCAGCTCCTGGAAAAGCGGAGCCTACAATGAGCAGTACTTC. Protein product: CASSSWKSGAYNEQYF.

The chain links TRBV24-1 to TRBJ2-3; 7 nucleotides line up with TRBD2. The CDR3 has 13 amino acids. V shed 7 bases and J 1 base; nucleotides not matched to a gene: 1. Germline V CDR1 and CDR2: KGHDR, SFDVKD. The CDR3 DNA is TGTGCCACCAGGGCGGGGGGCACAGATACGCAGTATTTT. This translates into CATRAGGTDTQYF.

The V gene is TRBV14, the J gene TRBJ2-3; D is perhaps TRBD1 (6 bases). The CDR3 covers 15 residues. The V and J ends lost 7 bases and 0 bases respectively, with 14 bases between them. Looked up from germline, CDR1 is SGHDN and CDR2 is FVKESK. CDR3 residues: CASTGDIASTDTQYF. The CDR3 nucleotides are TGTGCCAGCACCGGGGACATAGCTAGCACAGATACGCAGTATTTT. The variable domain in full, completed from reference TRBV14 and TRBJ2-3, reads EAGVTQFPSHSVIEKGQTVTLRCDPISGHDNLYWYRRVMGKEIKFLLHFVKESKQDESGMPNNRFLAERTGGTYSTLKVQPAELEDSGVYFCASTGDIASTDTQYFGPGTRLTVL.

There are a few counts of this clonotype. A single base separates this from a much larger clone, so it may be a read error. CDR3 region: CSAERGLALGEQYF. In DNA form, the CDR3 reads TGCAGTGCTGAGAGGGGACTAGCGTTGGGGGAGCAGTACTTC. The rearrangement uses TRBV20-1 and TRBJ2-5; 10 bases match TRBD2. The CDR3 loop spans 14 amino acids. J was trimmed by 11 bases and V by 5 bases; bases with no gene match: 14. Germline-derived CDR1 and CDR2 are DFQATT and SNEGSKA (reference sequence).

The chain recombines TRBV9 with TRBJ2-7; D call uncertain. Germline CDR1 is SGDLS and CDR2 is YYNGEE. This CDR3 comprises 15 residues. Trimming removed 2 bases at V and 7 bases at J, with 19 bases between. CDR3: CASSVQDQDHNEQYF. DNA for the CDR3: TGTGCCAGCAGCGTCCAGGACCAGGATCACAATGAGCAGTACTTC.

The chain couples TRBV15 to TRBJ2-7; TRBD2 might be the D (6 bases). Trimming stripped 1 base from V and 0 bases from J, with 13 bases between. Germline assignment: CDR1 LNHNV and CDR2 YYDKDF (reference sequence). This CDR3 region has 16 residues. Here the CDR3 reads CATSRVVSGGSYEQYF. The CDR3 DNA sequence: TGTGCCACCAGCAGAGTTGTTAGCGGAGGCTCCTACGAGCAGTACTTC.